This T cell receptor beta chain was documented in a study of blood T cell repertoires in COVID-19. Overall study: The samples span acute and convalescent COVID-19 from the United States, Italy and Spain.

Germline CDR1 and CDR2: MNHEY and SVGEGT. The CDR3 consists of 13 residues. V was trimmed by 2 bases and J by 6 bases, leaving 8 bases between them. This clone was seen a single time. Sequenced by immunoSEQ multiplex PCR; TCRdb stores in-frame clones only, minus some. The sample consists of roughly 140,000 clones, around three quarters of them appearing once. Sequencing used peripheral blood. This sequence joins TRBV6-2 or TRBV6-3 and TRBJ2-1; tentatively, D is TRBD2 (6 bases). The source of this sequence is a man in his sixties with acute or convalescent COVID-19. Written as DNA, the CDR3 is TGTGCCAGCAGTTACATGGGGGGCAATGAGCAGTTCTTC. Translation gives CASSYMGGNEQFF.